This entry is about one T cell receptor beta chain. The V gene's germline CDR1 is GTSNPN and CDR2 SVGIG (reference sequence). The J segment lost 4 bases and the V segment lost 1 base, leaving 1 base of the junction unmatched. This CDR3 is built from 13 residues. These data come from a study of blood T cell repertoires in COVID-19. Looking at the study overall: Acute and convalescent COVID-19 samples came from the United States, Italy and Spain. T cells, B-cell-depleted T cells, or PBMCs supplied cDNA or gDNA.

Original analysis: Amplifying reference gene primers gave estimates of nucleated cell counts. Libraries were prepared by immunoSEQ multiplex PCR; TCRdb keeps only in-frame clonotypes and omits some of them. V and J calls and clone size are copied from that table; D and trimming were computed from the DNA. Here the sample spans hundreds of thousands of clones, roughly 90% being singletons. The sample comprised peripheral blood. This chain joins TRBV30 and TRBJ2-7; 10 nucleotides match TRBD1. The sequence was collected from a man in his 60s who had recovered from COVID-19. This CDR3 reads CAWSEDRGYEQYF. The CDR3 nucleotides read TGTGCCTGGAGTGAGGACAGGGGGTACGAGCAGTACTTC.